This T cell receptor beta chain is drawn from a study of blood T cell repertoires in COVID-19 (dated by TCRdb to between 2020 and 2021). The study in broad terms: Samples from collaborators originated in the United States, Italy and Spain and spanned both the acute and convalescent phases of COVID-19. Sample metadata almost always included a de-identified subject ID, COVID-19 status, age in years and sex. HLA class I and class II types, where available, came from metadata supplied by the sample provider rather than from assay-based typing. Deeply sampled blood TCRbeta repertoires from subjects exposed to, actively infected with, or recovered from COVID-19 were included in the dataset. The prospective study material was composed of cDNA or gDNA derived from T cells, B-cell-depleted T cells, or PBMCs. The samples were drawn from two sources: the first 160 participants of the ongoing ImmuneRACE study, and 950 to 1,500 subjects contributed by 6 global collaborators. A freely available public database, intended as a resource for researchers studying the immune response to SARS-CoV-2, is where the repertoires were released. What the authors observed across the whole study: The quantity of clinical and demographic metadata differed by source and by participant and was supplied without curation.

The germline V gene supplies CDR1 MNHNS and CDR2 SASEGT. Trimming removed 1 base from V and 0 bases from J, leaving 7 bases between the germline ends. The CDR3 starts with the cysteine, ends with the phenylalanine, and has 15 residues. Only the CDR3 portion is preserved as DNA: 45 bases, with reading frame beginning at the first base. Details on this clone: Its binding antigen is unknown. No quality values exist for individual bases; no much larger clone is one base distant.

TCRbeta CDR3 regions were amplified from genomic DNA by means of the immunoSEQ Assay, a bias-controlled multiplex PCR. Turning to the authors' computational methods: The number of nucleated cells in each sample was estimated from the amplification of reference gene primers within the assay. To quantify the absolute abundance of each unique TCRbeta CDR3 rearrangement, sequence reads were collapsed and filtered. For each sample, productive Simpson clonality was calculated as the square root of Simpson's diversity index across productive rearrangements. TCRdb took this table from immuneACCESS and kept in-frame rearrangements with V and J called. Such tables lack part of the clones; where checked against another copy, unresolved V genes explain under half of the gap, and the rest is unexplained. Clone size and V and J calls were adopted from that table, with D and trimming inferred from the DNA. The sample table holds 350,000 or so clones, of which about nine tenths were seen once. The top ten clonotypes cover 0.95% to 1.1% of the sample.

Participants in the prospective study were enrolled through a virtual design, were aged about 18 to 100 years, and lived in 20 to 30 United States geographic areas. To assign participants to cohorts, the prospective study relied on clinical history that participants themselves reported in a screening survey and a study questionnaire. Exposed participants had been in contact, within 2 weeks of entering the study, with a person who had a PCR-confirmed or clinician-diagnosed case of COVID-19. Mobile phlebotomists in the prospective study collected whole blood, serum and a nasopharyngeal or oropharyngeal swab from every participant. Additional blood draws and questionnaires over an approximately 2-month period could optionally be provided by prospective study participants. Blood samples from the prospective study were shipped frozen or at room temperature prior to DNA extraction.

The rearranged segments are TRBV6-1 and TRBJ1-3; the D gene is unclear. The receptor's source is a woman younger than 45 who had been exposed to COVID-19. Sequencing used PBMCs or T cells enriched from blood (not recorded which). The nucleotides are TGTGCCAGCAGTGAAGTGGGGAGCTCTGGAAACACCATATATTTT. This sequence encodes CASSEVGSSGNTIYF.